This T cell receptor beta chain was captured in a study of T cells in Graves' hyperthyroidism and ophthalmopathy. Amplification targeted TCR beta CDR3 regions from RNA transcripts. Carried out on the TCR CDR3, a first-round RT-PCR used the HTBI primer set. MiXCR, applied by TCRdb to the multiplex PCR reads, yields one record per CDR3 protein. The sample yields approximately 410,000 distinct CDR3 sequences, roughly an eighth seen once. Findings and caveats of the study: Blood shared most expanded thyroid clonotypes above 0.001.

Germline values: CDR1 MNHNS, CDR2 SASEGT. V was shortened by 11 bases and J by 1 base, with 20 bases between the two germline ends. CDR3 length: 16 residues. With a duration under 2 months, the hyperthyroidism was newly diagnosed in patients aged 18 to 65. Cells are PBMCs isolated from around 10 ml of fresh blood. This clonotype was counted only a few times. Its target is unknown. Sample: blood. V gene TRBV6-1 combines with J gene TRBJ2-2; D may be TRBD2 (6 bases). The receptor's source is a young woman with Graves' hyperthyroidism. CDR3 nucleotide sequence: TGTGCCTGCCGACCATCCCGAGCGGGGAACACCGGGGAGCTGTTTTTT. This encodes CACRPSRAGNTGELFF.